The next 22 T cell receptor beta chains were all read from a single sample in a study of cytotoxic CD8 clonotypes in ibrutinib-treated CLL. Some clones are missing from TCRdb's copy, which holds only in-frame ones; the method was immunoSEQ multiplex PCR. The sample has roughly 170,000 clones, roughly four fifths seen once; the top ten hold about 5%. The material was PBMCs, obtained after 24 months of ibrutinib treatment. The receptors originated from a human donor with chronic lymphocytic leukemia.

This chain joins TRBV7-3 and TRBJ2-3; D unresolved. V lost 5 bases, J lost 2 bases, and 11 bases lay in between. Germline V gene data show CDR1 as SGHTA and CDR2 as FQGTGA. The CDR3 has 14 amino acids. CDR3 amino acids: CASSPSPVTDTQYF. CDR3 DNA: TGTGCCAGCAGCCCCTCCCCGGTCACAGATACGCAGTATTTT.

The genes are TRBV29-1 and TRBJ1-1; D gene unclear. Germline CDR1 and CDR2: SQVTM and ANQGSEA. Between the trimmed V and J ends, which lost 8 bases and 10 bases, there was a span of 23 bases. The CDR3 is made up of 13 amino acids. The CDR3 DNA follows: TGCAGCACCAGGCCCTCTCTCGCGGAAGTAGCTTTCTTT. It specifies CSTRPSLAEVAFF. Full variable domain (missing parts from reference TRBV29-1 and TRBJ1-1): SAVISQKPSRDICQRGTSLTIQCQVDSQVTMMFWYRQQPGQSLTLIATANQGSEATYESGFVIDKFPISRPNLTFSTLTVSNMSPEDSSIYLCSTRPSLAEVAFFGQGTRLTVV.

The V and J genes are TRBV5-1 and TRBJ1-1; 7 positions agree with TRBD1. The CDR3 contains 14 residues. The ends lost 6 bases at V and 3 bases at J; junction bases unmatched: 8. Germline values: CDR1 SGHRS, CDR2 YFSETQ. The CDR3 region has the DNA TGCGCCAGCATCAACAGGGGAGAGGACACTGAAGCTTTCTTT. Residues: CASINRGEDTEAFF.

This chain uses TRBV7-9 with TRBJ1-4; TRBD1 agrees at 7 bases. The CDR3 length is 14 residues. V trimming: 6 bases; J trimming: 0 bases; junction bases outside the gene matches: 1. The germline V gene encodes CDR1 SEHNR and CDR2 FQNEAQ (reference sequence). The chain's CDR3 is CASRGTATNEKLFF. DNA of the CDR3: TGTGCCAGCAGAGGGACAGCAACTAATGAAAAACTGTTTTTT.

This clone appeared a few times. This chain uses TRBV15 with TRBJ1-5; D is ambiguous. This CDR3 region has 12 residues. V dropped 3 bases and J dropped 10 bases, with 10 bases sitting between them. The germline V gene has CDR1 LNHNV and CDR2 YYDKDF (reference sequence). In DNA form, the CDR3 reads TGTGCCACCAGCAGGATGGATTTCCCCCAGCATTTT. This codes for CATSRMDFPQHF.

V and J are TRBV19 and TRBJ1-5; possible D gene TRBD1, 5 bases. Trimming left V 6 bases short and J 2 bases short, with 17 bases between. The CDR3 totals 16 residues. Germline CDR1 reads LNHDA; CDR2 reads SQIVND (reference sequence). CDR3 DNA sequence: TGTGCCAGTAGGGGGGGAAAGGGTGATGGCAATCAGCCCCAGCATTTT. Residues: CASRGGKGDGNQPQHF.

The chain recombines TRBV15 with TRBJ2-5, with no clear D. Germline loops: CDR1 LNHNV, CDR2 YYDKDF (reference sequence). Trimming left V 0 bases short and J 4 bases short, with 6 bases between. This CDR3 has 13 residues. The CDR3 region is CATSRDRRETQYF. The CDR3 DNA reads TGTGCCACCAGCAGAGATCGGAGAGAGACCCAGTACTTC.

This sequence joins TRBV6-6 and TRBJ2-5; D gene unclear. The V end lost 6 bases, the J end lost 4 bases, and 9 bases lay between the germline ends. The CDR3 has 12 residues. CDR1 is MNHNY, CDR2 SVGAGI, per germline (reference sequence). The CDR3 region is CASSLMGETQYF. In DNA form, the CDR3 reads TGTGCCAGCAGCCTAATGGGAGAGACCCAGTACTTC.

This chain links TRBV27 with TRBJ2-5, with no clear D. Germline lookup yields CDR1 MNHEY and CDR2 SMNVEV (reference sequence). This CDR3 region has 13 residues. V lost 7 bases to trimming and J lost 5 bases, with 14 bases between them. The CDR3 reads CASKSSGLETQYF. The CDR3 DNA follows: TGTGCCAGCAAATCATCCGGTCTGGAGACCCAGTACTTC.

This clone occurred a few times. The chain carries TRBV6-6 and TRBJ2-3; 9 nucleotides match TRBD2. The J segment lost 1 base and the V segment lost 9 bases, leaving 5 bases of the junction unmatched. Germline loops: CDR1 MNHNY, CDR2 SVGAGI (reference sequence). The CDR3 has 14 amino acids. The CDR3 bases are TGTGCCAGTCGCTTAGCGGGAGGCACAGATACGCAGTATTTT. Amino acid sequence: CASRLAGGTDTQYF.

In the case of this clone: The identical CDR3 is also encoded by other nucleotide sequences in the sample. The chain is built from TRBV18 and TRBJ2-7, with 7 bases fitting TRBD1. Per the germline V gene, CDR1 is KGHSH and CDR2 is LQKENI. The CDR3 contains 13 residues. V shed 4 bases and J 0 bases; nucleotides not matched to a gene: 0. The CDR3 spells CASSRDSSYEQYF. The CDR3 nucleotides read TGTGCCAGCTCACGGGACAGCTCCTACGAGCAGTACTTC.

This chain joins TRBV6-5 and TRBJ2-5, with TRBD2 matching 7 bases. CDR1 MNHEY and CDR2 SVGAGI come from the germline V gene. Unmatched junction bases numbered 8, after V lost 6 bases and J lost 1 base. The CDR3 sequence is 15 residues long. The CDR3 spells CASRRPRGVQETQYF. The CDR3, as DNA: TGTGCCAGCAGACGCCCACGGGGGGTCCAAGAGACCCAGTACTTC.

The V call is TRBV14, the J call TRBJ1-1; D unresolved. This CDR3 is 14 amino acids long. Germline V gives CDR1 SGHDN, CDR2 FVKESK. V gave up 0 bases and J gave up 0 bases, with 5 bases separating them. CDR3 residues: CASSQEYMNTEAFF. The CDR3 coding sequence is TGTGCCAGCAGCCAAGAGTACATGAACACTGAAGCTTTCTTT.

This clone was picked up one time. The same CDR3 can be traced to other DNA sequences in this sample. The genes are TRBV6-1 and TRBJ2-3; the match to TRBD1 covers 7 bases. CDR1 and CDR2 from the germline V gene are MNHNS and SASEGT. This CDR3 contains 12 residues. The ends lost 3 bases at V and 6 bases at J; junction bases unmatched: 0. This CDR3 reads CASSETGDTQYF. CDR3 sequence (DNA): TGTGCCAGCAGTGAGACAGGGGATACGCAGTATTTT.

The rearrangement links TRBV7-7 to TRBJ2-2; 8 bases align to TRBD1. Looked up from germline, CDR1 is SSHAT and CDR2 is FNYEAQ (reference sequence). Trimming removed 5 bases from V and 2 bases from J; junction bases left unmatched: 7. The CDR3 is 16 residues long. CDR3 sequence (DNA): TGTGCCAGCAGCGACACGGGACAGGTTAACACCGGGGAGCTGTTTTTT. Protein product: CASSDTGQVNTGELFF. The variable domain in full, with the rest retrieved from reference TRBV7-7 and TRBJ2-2, is GAGVSQSPRYKVTKRGQDVTLRCDPISSHATLYWYQQALGQGPEFLTYFNYEAQPDKSGLPSDRFSAERPEGSISTLTIQRTEQRDSAMYRCASSDTGQVNTGELFFGEGSRLTVL.

The V and J genes are TRBV6-1 and TRBJ2-3; perhaps D is TRBD1 or TRBD2 (7 bases each). The CDR3 is 15 amino acids. V shed 5 bases and J shed 4 bases, with 16 bases lying between them. Germline CDR1 reads MNHNS; CDR2 reads SASEGT. The CDR3 DNA sequence: TGTGCCAGCAGTCAGGGGGGGCTGGCCGCAGATACGCAGTATTTT. Translated: CASSQGGLAADTQYF.

The rearrangement joins TRBV28 to TRBJ1-5; TRBD1 aligns across 7 bases. V shed 5 bases and J 0 bases; nucleotides not matched to a gene: 19. Germline CDR1 reads MDHEN; CDR2 reads SYDVKM. This CDR3 spans 20 amino acids. CDR3 coding DNA: TGTGCCAGCAGTACTTTTCCCGGACAGGCATTGTTCTATAGCAATCAGCCCCAGCATTTT. Protein product: CASSTFPGQALFYSNQPQHF.

The chain has TRBV5-1 and TRBJ1-6; 9 bases align to TRBD1. Germline V gives CDR1 SGHRS, CDR2 YFSETQ. The CDR3 extends over 17 amino acids. The junction had 5 bases not matched to a gene; V was cut back by 4 bases and J by 0 bases. CDR3 sequence reads: CASSVGTGSSYNSPLHF. The CDR3 nucleotides are TGCGCCAGCAGCGTAGGGACAGGGAGCTCCTATAATTCACCCCTCCACTTT.

The table lists this clone with a count of one. CDR3 region: CATSRDLPGINNYGYTF. The CDR3 DNA follows: TGTGCCACCAGCAGAGATCTTCCAGGGATTAATAACTATGGCTACACCTTC. V and J are TRBV15 and TRBJ1-2, with a weak D call TRBD1 (5 bases). The germline CDR1 and CDR2 sequences are LNHNV and YYDKDF (reference sequence). With 0 bases removed from V and 1 base from J, the gap between germline ends came to 15 bases. The CDR3 is made up of 17 amino acids.

This clone occurred once. The chain employs TRBV18 and TRBJ2-5; no firm D call. Germline lookup yields CDR1 KGHSH and CDR2 LQKENI. The germline V and J ends were trimmed by 5 bases and 0 bases, with 10 bases remaining between them. CDR3 length: 14 amino acids. CDR3 sequence: CASSGSRNQETQYF. Written as DNA, the CDR3 is TGTGCCAGCTCAGGCTCCAGGAACCAAGAGACCCAGTACTTC.

This clone occurred once. CDR3 protein: CASGQRTGSGNTIYF. As DNA, the CDR3 is TGTGCCAGCGGCCAAAGGACAGGCTCTGGAAACACCATATATTTT. This chain uses TRBV6-1 with TRBJ1-3; TRBD1 matches 7 bases. Trimming took 8 bases from V and 0 from J; bases not matched to a gene: 7. The germline CDR1 and CDR2 sequences are MNHNS and SASEGT. There are 15 residues in the CDR3.

Comments on this clone: At one boundary the junction diverges from the germline segment, which might be a read error. This chain uses TRBV20-1 with TRBJ1-5; D gene ambiguous. The CDR3 runs 10 residues. Germline assignment: CDR1 DFQATT and CDR2 SNEGSKA (reference sequence). The chain's CDR3 is CSAPRHEEYF. In nucleotides, the CDR3 is TGCAGTGCTCCCCGGCACGAGGAGTATTTT.